These 18 T cell receptor beta chains share one sample of origin, sequenced in a study of radiotherapy plus CTLA-4 blockade in lung cancer. Assay used: immunoSEQ multiplex PCR; TCRdb lists only in-frame clones, some missing. The repertoire includes 90,000 to 100,000 clones, approximately 82% of them detected once, and more than 20% sits in the top ten. Sequenced here: peripheral blood, sampled from a patient treated with radiotherapy plus ipilimumab. The receptors were gathered from a human donor with non-small cell lung cancer that progressed on radiotherapy plus ipilimumab.

CDR3 nucleotide sequence: TGCGCCAGCAGCTTGACGGTAAACAATGAGCAGTTCTTC. It codes for CASSLTVNNEQFF. J is TRBJ2-1 and V is TRBV5-1; no reliable D call. This CDR3 has 13 residues. CDR1 is SGHRS, CDR2 YFSETQ, per germline. Trimming stripped 1 base from V and 5 bases from J, with 7 bases between.

The rearrangement links TRBV9 to TRBJ1-4; possible D gene TRBD1, 5 bases. V was shortened by 1 base and J by 8 bases, with 12 bases between the two germline ends. CDR1 is SGDLS and CDR2 is YYNGEE in the germline V gene. The CDR3 consists of 14 residues. The CDR3 nucleotides read TGTGCCAGCAGCGTAACAACAGGAGGAGAAAAACTGTTTTTT. Amino acid sequence: CASSVTTGGEKLFF. The whole variable domain, remainder taken from reference TRBV9 and TRBJ1-4, is DSGVTQTPKHLITATGQRVTLRCSPRSGDLSVYWYQQSLDQGLQFLIQYYNGEERAKGNILERFSAQQFPDLHSELNLSSLELGDSALYFCASSVTTGGEKLFFGSGTQLSVL.

The rearrangement uses TRBV5-1 and TRBJ2-2; TRBD1 matches at 8 bases. The V segment lost 4 bases and the J segment 5 bases; nucleotides outside the gene matches: 7. The length of the CDR3 is 15 residues. Germline CDR1 SGHRS, CDR2 YFSETQ. The CDR3 DNA reads TGCGCCAGCAGCCAGACAGGGGATTGGACCGGGGAGCTGTTTTTT. It yields the protein CASSQTGDWTGELFF. The variable domain in full, with the rest retrieved from reference TRBV5-1 and TRBJ2-2, is KAGVTQTPRYLIKTRGQQVTLSCSPISGHRSVSWYQQTPGQGLQFLFEYFSETQRNKGNFPGRFSGRQFSNSRSEMNVSTLELGDSALYLCASSQTGDWTGELFFGEGSRLTVL.

This clone occurred once. The CDR3 bases are TGTGCCAGCAGTGATGGGGACAGGGGGAACTATGGCTACACCTTC. Encoded protein: CASSDGDRGNYGYTF. The J gene is TRBJ1-2, the V gene TRBV6-1, with 11 bases matching TRBD1. J lost 2 bases, V lost 3 bases, and 2 bases had no gene match. The V gene's germline CDR1 is MNHNS and CDR2 SASEGT. The CDR3 has 15 residues.

The J gene is TRBJ2-5, the V gene TRBV19, with 15 positions matching TRBD2. The junction had 7 bases not matched to a gene; V was cut back by 3 bases and J by 5 bases. This CDR3 comprises 17 residues. Germline CDR1 LNHDA, CDR2 SQIVND (reference sequence). CDR3 loop: CASSIAGGLAGGETQYF. The DNA of the CDR3 is TGTGCCAGTAGTATCGCGGGGGGACTAGCGGGAGGTGAGACCCAGTACTTC. Drawing the rest from reference TRBV19 and TRBJ2-5, the complete variable domain is DGGITQSPKYLFRKEGQNVTLSCEQNLNHDAMYWYRQDPGQGLRLIYYSQIVNDFQKGDIAEGYSVSREKKESFPLTVTSAQKNPTAFYLCASSIAGGLAGGETQYFGPGTRLLVL.

The genes are TRBV19 and TRBJ2-2; D might be TRBD1 (6 bases). CDR1 and CDR2 from the germline V gene are LNHDA and SQIVND (reference sequence). This CDR3 has 15 residues. Trimming pared 4 bases from V and 0 bases from J, leaving 9 bases between. The CDR3 DNA reads TGTGCCAGTAGTAAAGGGGACACGAACACCGGGGAGCTGTTTTTT. This gives the protein CASSKGDTNTGELFF.

V is TRBV28 and J is TRBJ1-3; D is perhaps TRBD1 (5 bases). CDR3 length equals 13 residues. CDR1 is MDHEN, CDR2 SYDVKM, per germline. With 8 bases removed from V and 2 bases from J, the gap between germline ends came to 10 bases. Here the CDR3 reads CASVKTAGNTIYF. The CDR3 nucleotides read TGTGCCAGCGTTAAGACAGCTGGAAACACCATATATTTT. Complete variable domain (other parts from reference TRBV28 and TRBJ1-3): DVKVTQSSRYLVKRTGEKVFLECVQDMDHENMFWYRQDPGLGLRLIYFSYDVKMKEKGDIPEGYSVSREKKERFSLILESASTNQTSMYLCASVKTAGNTIYFGEGSWLTVV.

V gene TRBV27 combines with J gene TRBJ1-4; 7 positions match TRBD1. Germline V CDR1 and CDR2: MNHEY, SMNVEV (reference sequence). With 6 bases clipped from V and 5 bases from J, the junction kept 6 bases outside the gene matches. The CDR3 length is 14 residues. The CDR3 sequence: CASRKGARNEKLFF. In nucleotides, the CDR3 is TGTGCCAGCAGGAAGGGGGCGCGGAATGAAAAACTGTTTTTT.

The gene calls are TRBV15 and TRBJ2-7; D perhaps matches TRBD2 (6 bases). The CDR3 runs 16 residues. Germline assignment: CDR1 LNHNV and CDR2 YYDKDF (reference sequence). V lost 0 bases to trimming and J lost 3 bases, with 15 bases between them. The CDR3 DNA reads TGTGCCACCAGCAGAGAGGAGGGACGGCGGATCTACGAGCAGTACGTC. Residues: CATSREEGRRIYEQYV.

The genes are TRBV6-1 and TRBJ2-7, with 9 nucleotides matching TRBD1. Germline V lookup: CDR1 MNHNS, CDR2 SASEGT. Germline trimming cut 4 bases from V and 0 bases from J; bases unmatched to any gene: 10. The CDR3 is 17 residues long. The CDR3 protein is CASSGAPNRGLSYEQYF. Written as DNA, the CDR3 is TGTGCCAGCAGTGGGGCTCCAAACAGGGGGCTCTCCTACGAGCAGTACTTC.

The rearrangement links TRBV12-5 to TRBJ2-1; a possible D gene is TRBD2 (7 bases). CDR1 and CDR2 (germline): LGHNT, FRNRAP. This CDR3 contains 17 residues. Deletions cut 6 bases from V and 0 bases from J, with 18 bases between. CDR3 residues: CASGGGGSFSSYNEQFF. In nucleotides, the CDR3 is TGTGCTAGTGGAGGGGGGGGCTCTTTTAGCTCCTACAATGAGCAGTTCTTC.

The V gene is TRBV29-1, the J gene TRBJ2-3; D assignment may be TRBD1 or TRBD2 (6 bases each). Germline CDR1 SQVTM, CDR2 ANQGSEA. The CDR3 sequence is 13 residues long. Between the trimmed V and J ends, which lost 6 bases and 4 bases, there was a span of 14 bases. Here the CDR3 reads CSVGWGAPDTQYF. The CDR3 nucleotides read TGCAGCGTAGGATGGGGGGCACCAGATACGCAGTATTTT.

The V call is TRBV27, the J call TRBJ2-7; possibly TRBD2 for D (6 bases). Germline CDR1 reads MNHEY; CDR2 reads SMNVEV (reference sequence). The CDR3 extends over 16 amino acids. Trimming removed 1 base from V and 1 base from J, with 14 bases in between. As DNA, the CDR3 is TGTGCCAGCAGTTTATTTTTGGGGGGAGGTTCCTACGAGCAGTACTTC. Its translation is CASSLFLGGGSYEQYF.

V and J are TRBV28 and TRBJ2-5; TRBD1 or TRBD2 may be the D gene (5 bases each). V was shortened by 7 bases and J by 1 base, with 10 bases between the two germline ends. The CDR3 totals 13 residues. Germline CDR1 and CDR2: MDHEN and SYDVKM. The DNA of the CDR3 is TGTGCCAGCACCGGGACGGTCCAAGAGACCCAGTACTTC. The encoded protein is CASTGTVQETQYF.

This chain uses TRBV27 with TRBJ2-3; D unclear. This CDR3 contains 14 residues. Germline CDR1 MNHEY, CDR2 SMNVEV (reference sequence). Trimming shortened V by 4 bases and J by 2 bases, and 10 bases separated the two germline ends. In nucleotides, the CDR3 is TGTGCCAGCAGTTACGTCGGGTTCACAGATACGCAGTATTTT. It is translated as CASSYVGFTDTQYF.

This sequence joins TRBV5-5 and TRBJ1-5, with D possibly matching TRBD1 (5 bases). Germline lookup yields CDR1 SGHKS and CDR2 YYEKEE (reference sequence). The CDR3 loop spans 16 amino acids. V lost 0 bases and J lost 0, with 10 bases in between. CDR3 in amino acids: CASSLAGGDSNQPQHF. For the CDR3, the DNA is TGTGCCAGCAGCTTGGCCGGAGGGGATAGCAATCAGCCCCAGCATTTT.

The gene calls are TRBV5-1 and TRBJ2-5; D is unresolved. The ends were cut back, 3 bases at V and 1 base at J, with 10 bases in the middle. Germline CDR1 reads SGHRS; CDR2 reads YFSETQ. The CDR3 spans 14 residues. This CDR3 is CASSSSGPQETQYF. The CDR3 bases are TGCGCCAGCAGCTCTTCGGGCCCCCAAGAGACCCAGTACTTC. The full variable domain, with the rest looked up from reference TRBV5-1 and TRBJ2-5, is KAGVTQTPRYLIKTRGQQVTLSCSPISGHRSVSWYQQTPGQGLQFLFEYFSETQRNKGNFPGRFSGRQFSNSRSEMNVSTLELGDSALYLCASSSSGPQETQYFGPGTRLLVL.

V usage is TRBV30 and J usage is TRBJ1-6, with D unresolved. This CDR3 comprises 14 residues. Trimming stripped 3 bases from V and 9 bases from J, with 15 bases between. The germline V gene encodes CDR1 GTSNPN and CDR2 SVGIG (reference sequence). The DNA of the CDR3 is TGTGCCTGGAGCAAGGACGTGCGGGGTTCACCCCTCCACTTT. This gives the protein CAWSKDVRGSPLHF. The entire variable domain, with the rest obtained from reference TRBV30 and TRBJ1-6, is as follows: SQTIHQWPATLVQPVGSPLSLECTVEGTSNPNLYWYRQAAGRGLQLLFYSVGIGQISSEVPQNLSASRPQDRQFILSSKKLLLSDSGFYLCAWSKDVRGSPLHFGNGTRLTVT.